This is a list of T cell receptor beta chains from one sample in a study of OX40 agonist ivuxolimab in advanced cancers. Assay: immunoSEQ multiplex PCR; the TCRdb copy retains only in-frame clones and omits some. This sample has over 65,000 clones, with approximately 90% found just once. The sample here was CD4+ or CD8+ T cells sorted from blood, taken in a trial of the OX40 agonist ivuxolimab. These receptors were taken from an adult with an advanced solid tumor such as melanoma, head and neck, liver or kidney cancer. The conserved cysteine and the conserved F or W are not part of the CDR3 here.

TRBJ2-5	TRBV5-8	10	ASRQPPETQY
TRBJ2-7	TRBV5-1	12	ASSLAAESYEQY
TRBJ2-1	TRBV5-6	12	ASSSDLSYNEQF
TRBJ2-2	TRBV5-5	14	ASSVGQGANTGELF
TRBJ2-7	TRBV25-1	11	ASSEYGIYEQY
TRBJ2-1	TRBV9	13	ASSAWGTPYNEQF
TRBJ2-1	TRBV27	14	ASNPLTTSSYNEQF
TRBJ1-2	TRBV7-2	10	ASSSGQGAYT
TRBJ2-7	TRBV9	12	ASSSAGIGYEQY
TRBJ1-2	TRBV5-1	15	ASTKYLGGGPNYGYT
TRBJ1-1	TRBV19	10	ATRTGNTEAF
TRBJ2-3	TRBV2	15	ASSSPVPGPLTDTQY
TRBJ1-2	TRBV6-5	12	ASSEGRDRAGYT
TRBJ1-1	TRBV5-6	12	ASSWGYRLTEAF
TRBJ1-6	TRBV25-1	15	ASSGTGGGAYNSPLH
TRBJ2-1	TRBV7-7	14	ASSLGREGQYNEQF
TRBJ1-1	TRBV6-5	9	ASSFRGRTF
TRBJ2-1	TRBV7-9	12	ASSWTGSGNEQF
TRBJ2-7	TRBV29-1	11	SVVRGPNYEQY
TRBJ1-1	TRBV5-1	12	ASSTTGGAVEAF
TRBJ2-7	TRBV7-8	17	ASSFNPRDSGQGGYEQY
TRBJ2-7	TRBV5-4	12	ASSPGTGSYEQY
TRBJ2-1	TRBV7-6	12	ASTPNEEFNEQF
TRBJ2-7	TRBV7-8	12	ASSLGLRGDEQY
TRBJ2-3	TRBV5-1	10	ASSFGTDTQY
TRBJ2-5	TRBV11-2	12	ASSLGRGRETQY
TRBJ1-2	TRBV5-1	13	ASSLTGTEGHGYT
TRBJ1-3	TRBV13	12	ASSLDRGGNTIY
TRBJ2-1	TRBV4-1	12	ASSLDKTYNEQF
TRBJ2-6	TRBV5-5	17	ASSLADRGSSSGANVLT
TRBJ1-1	TRBV19	12	ASSILGANTEAF
TRBJ2-1	TRBV9	13	ASSVGGGALHEQF
TRBJ2-7	TRBV25-1	11	ASSVEYSYEQY
TRBJ2-2	TRBV27	14	ASTNRFTGYTGELF
TRBJ2-1	TRBV29-1	15	SVEVGFRMGSYNEQF
TRBJ1-4	TRBV11-2	16	ASSFWAGPLGTEEKLF
TRBJ2-7	TRBV2	10	ASSGGAYEQY
TRBJ2-1	TRBV15	14	ATSSMGSGGANEQF
TRBJ2-2	TRBV25-1	14	ASSPMGGGFTGELF
TRBJ1-4	TRBV7-9	11	ASSLIKDEKLF
TRBJ2-3	TRBV6-6	14	ASSGYRGPMSDTQY
TRBJ2-5	TRBV11-2	12	ASSFAVPQETQY
TRBJ2-5	TRBV11-2	11	ASSTTGQETQY
TRBJ2-5	TRBV11-2	16	ASSLDFGGTGFQETQY
TRBJ1-5	TRBV7-9	12	ASSPSTVNQPQH
TRBJ2-2	TRBV27	15	ASRGLAGGLATGELF
TRBJ2-1	TRBV2	11	ASGRGAYNEQF
TRBJ2-1	TRBV5-1	12	ASSLSGGYNEQF
TRBJ2-3	TRBV13	10	ASSSSTDTQY